This TCR beta chain was identified in a study of T-cell reconstitution after alpha-beta-depleted transplantation in children. This clonotype was found many times. The TCRbeta library was prepared with unique molecular identifiers. TCRdb ran MiXCR on the PCR reads and lists one entry per CDR3 protein. This table has fewer than 120,000 distinct CDR3 sequences, about 9.3% appearing once. The CDR3 consists of 16 residues. The germline V gene has CDR1 SGHTA and CDR2 FQGNSA. V lost 1 base, J lost 9 bases, and 12 bases stayed unmatched. The clonotype was recovered from a human donor who donated a stem cell graft to a child with acute lymphoblastic leukemia. Sequenced material: PBMCs from the stem cell graft donor, taken from the stem cell graft. The V and J genes are TRBV7-2 and TRBJ2-1; TRBD1 aligns across 7 bases. This chain's CDR3 is CASSLVSQGSRGEQFF. CDR3 coding DNA: TGTGCCAGCAGCTTAGTTTCACAGGGGTCCCGCGGTGAGCAGTTCTTC.